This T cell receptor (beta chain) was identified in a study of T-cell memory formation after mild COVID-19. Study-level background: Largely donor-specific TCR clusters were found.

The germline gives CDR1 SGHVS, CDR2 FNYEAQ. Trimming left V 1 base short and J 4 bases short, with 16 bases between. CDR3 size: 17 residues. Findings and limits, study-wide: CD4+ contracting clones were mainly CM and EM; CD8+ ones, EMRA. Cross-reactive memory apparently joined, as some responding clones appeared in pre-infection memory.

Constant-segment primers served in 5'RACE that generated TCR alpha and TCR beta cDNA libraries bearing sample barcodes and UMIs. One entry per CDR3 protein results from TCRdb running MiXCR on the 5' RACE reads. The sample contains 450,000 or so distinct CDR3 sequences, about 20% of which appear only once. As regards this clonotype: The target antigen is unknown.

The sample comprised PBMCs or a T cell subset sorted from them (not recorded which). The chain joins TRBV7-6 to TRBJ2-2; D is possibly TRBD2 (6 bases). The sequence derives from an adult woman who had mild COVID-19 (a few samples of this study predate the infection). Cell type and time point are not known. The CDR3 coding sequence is TGTGCCAGCAGCTTAGGAGGGAGTAGCGGACTCACCGGGGAGCTGTTTTTT. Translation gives CASSLGGSSGLTGELFF.